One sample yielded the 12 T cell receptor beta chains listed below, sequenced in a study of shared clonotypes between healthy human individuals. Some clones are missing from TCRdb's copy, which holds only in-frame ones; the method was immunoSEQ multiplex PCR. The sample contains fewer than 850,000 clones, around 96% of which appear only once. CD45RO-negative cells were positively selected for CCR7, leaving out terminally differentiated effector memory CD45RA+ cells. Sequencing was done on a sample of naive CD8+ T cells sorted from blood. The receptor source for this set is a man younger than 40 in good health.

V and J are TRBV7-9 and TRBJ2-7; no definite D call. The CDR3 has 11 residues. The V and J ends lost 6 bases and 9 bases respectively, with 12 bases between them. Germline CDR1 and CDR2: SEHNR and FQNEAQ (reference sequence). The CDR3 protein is CASRYDARQYF. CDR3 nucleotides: TGTGCCAGCAGATACGATGCGAGGCAGTACTTC.

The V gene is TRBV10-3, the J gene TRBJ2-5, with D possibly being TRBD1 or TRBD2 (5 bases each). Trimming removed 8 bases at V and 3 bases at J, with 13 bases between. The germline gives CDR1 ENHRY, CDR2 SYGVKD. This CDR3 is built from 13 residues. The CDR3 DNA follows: TGTGCCATCGGAGATGGGGGAAAAGAGACCCAGTACTTC. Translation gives CAIGDGGKETQYF.

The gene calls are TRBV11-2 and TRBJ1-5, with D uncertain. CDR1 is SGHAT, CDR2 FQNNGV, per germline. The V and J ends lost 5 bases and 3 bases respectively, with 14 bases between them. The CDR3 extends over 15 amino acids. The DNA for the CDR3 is TGTGCCAGCAGCCTTATGTCGGGGATCAATCAGCCCCAGCATTTT. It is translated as CASSLMSGINQPQHF.

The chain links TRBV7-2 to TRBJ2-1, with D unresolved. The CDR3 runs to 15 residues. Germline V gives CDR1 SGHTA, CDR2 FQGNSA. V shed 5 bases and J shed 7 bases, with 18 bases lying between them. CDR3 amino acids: CASSPERLSVNEQFF. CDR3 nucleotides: TGTGCCAGCAGCCCCGAGAGGCTGAGCGTGAATGAGCAGTTCTTC.

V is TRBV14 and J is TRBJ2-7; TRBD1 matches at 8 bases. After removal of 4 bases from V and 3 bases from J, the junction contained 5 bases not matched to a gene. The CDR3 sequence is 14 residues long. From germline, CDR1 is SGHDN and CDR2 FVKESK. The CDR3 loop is CASSLTGVVYEQYF. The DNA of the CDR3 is TGTGCCAGCAGCCTGACAGGGGTAGTCTACGAGCAGTACTTC.

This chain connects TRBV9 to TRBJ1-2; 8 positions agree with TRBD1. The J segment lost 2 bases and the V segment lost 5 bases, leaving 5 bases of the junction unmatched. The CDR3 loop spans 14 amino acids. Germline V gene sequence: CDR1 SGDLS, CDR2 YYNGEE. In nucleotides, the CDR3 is TGTGCCAGCAGTGGACAGGGAGGGAACTATGGCTACACCTTC. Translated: CASSGQGGNYGYTF.

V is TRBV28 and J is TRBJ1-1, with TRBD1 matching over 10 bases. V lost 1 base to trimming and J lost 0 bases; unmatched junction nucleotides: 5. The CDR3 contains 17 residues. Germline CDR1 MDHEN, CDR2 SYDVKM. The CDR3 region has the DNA TGTGCCAGCAGTTTATTGGGACAGGGGAGGATGAACACTGAAGCTTTCTTT. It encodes CASSLLGQGRMNTEAFF.

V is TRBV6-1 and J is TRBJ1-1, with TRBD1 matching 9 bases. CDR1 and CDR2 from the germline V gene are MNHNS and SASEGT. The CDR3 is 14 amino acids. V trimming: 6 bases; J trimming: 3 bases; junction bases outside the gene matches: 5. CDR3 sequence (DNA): TGTGCCAGCAGGGAGACAGGGGGTGACACTGAAGCTTTCTTT. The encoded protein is CASRETGGDTEAFF.

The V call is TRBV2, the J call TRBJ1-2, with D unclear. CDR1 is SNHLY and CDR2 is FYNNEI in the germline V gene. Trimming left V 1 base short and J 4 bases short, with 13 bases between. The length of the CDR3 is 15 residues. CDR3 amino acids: CASSEGIPGLYGYTF. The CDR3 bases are TGTGCCAGCAGTGAAGGCATTCCTGGGCTCTATGGCTACACCTTC.

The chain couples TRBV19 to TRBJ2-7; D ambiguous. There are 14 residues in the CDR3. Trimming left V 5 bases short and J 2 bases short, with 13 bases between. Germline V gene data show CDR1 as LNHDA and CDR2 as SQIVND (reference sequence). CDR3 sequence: CASSQRNPTYEQYF. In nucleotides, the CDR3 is TGTGCCAGTAGTCAGCGAAACCCTACCTACGAGCAGTACTTC. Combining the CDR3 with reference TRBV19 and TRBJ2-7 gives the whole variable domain DGGITQSPKYLFRKEGQNVTLSCEQNLNHDAMYWYRQDPGQGLRLIYYSQIVNDFQKGDIAEGYSVSREKKESFPLTVTSAQKNPTAFYLCASSQRNPTYEQYFGPGTRLTVT.

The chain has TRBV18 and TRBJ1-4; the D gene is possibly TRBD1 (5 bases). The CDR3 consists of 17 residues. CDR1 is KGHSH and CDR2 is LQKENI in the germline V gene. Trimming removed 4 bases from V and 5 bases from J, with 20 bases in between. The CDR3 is CASSQSRGPRGNEKLFF. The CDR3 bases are TGTGCCAGCTCACAATCCCGAGGGCCACGGGGGAATGAAAAACTGTTTTTT. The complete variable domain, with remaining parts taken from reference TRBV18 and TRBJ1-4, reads NAGVMQNPRHLVRRRGQEARLRCSPMKGHSHVYWYRQLPEEGLKFMVYLQKENIIDESGMPKERFSAEFPKEGPSILRIQQVVRGDSAAYFCASSQSRGPRGNEKLFFGSGTQLSVL.

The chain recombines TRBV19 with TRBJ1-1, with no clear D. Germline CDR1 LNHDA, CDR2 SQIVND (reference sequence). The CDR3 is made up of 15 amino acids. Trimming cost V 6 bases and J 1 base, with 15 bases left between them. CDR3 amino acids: CASRVPGNPNTEAFF. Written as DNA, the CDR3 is TGTGCCAGTAGAGTCCCCGGGAACCCGAACACTGAAGCTTTCTTT.